These 23 T cell receptor beta chains were sequenced from one sample in a study of Ad26.COV2.S vaccination and SARS-CoV-2 variants. This table comes from immunoSEQ multiplex PCR, and its TCRdb copy is limited to in-frame clones, with some not included. Here the sample spans about 390,000 clones, more than 85% being singletons. Treatment of the sample: some 19 received Ad26.COV2.S at low or high dose, single or two shots; several received placebo; per-sample allocation not given. Samples were taken on day 63 after the first vaccine or placebo injection. The sample consisted of peripheral blood, taken in a trial of Ad26.COV2.S vaccine versus placebo. Every receptor here comes from a person aged 18-60 years who received the Ad26.COV2.S COVID-19 vaccine or a placebo.

This chain connects TRBV18 to TRBJ1-4, with D perhaps matching TRBD1 (5 bases). V was clipped by 5 bases and J by 8 bases, with 12 bases between them. This CDR3 has 13 residues. The germline gives CDR1 KGHSH, CDR2 LQKENI. The CDR3: CASSLGPEEKLFF. CDR3 sequence (DNA): TGTGCCAGCTCATTGGGACCCGAGGAAAAACTGTTTTTT.

Details on this clone: One end of the junction does not line up with germline, which may come from a read error. The V gene is TRBV7-2, the J gene TRBJ1-6; D gene uncertain. The CDR3 runs 13 residues. Germline lookup yields CDR1 SGHTA and CDR2 FQGNSA. The CDR3 here is CASSLAGSTPLHF. The CDR3 bases are TGTGCCAGCAGCCTAGCCGGGAGTACACCCCTCCACTTT.

The gene calls are TRBV10-1 and TRBJ1-2; D unresolved. The V end lost 4 bases, the J end lost 2 bases, and 8 bases lay between the germline ends. Germline assignment: CDR1 WNHNN and CDR2 SYGVQD (reference sequence). The CDR3 has 13 amino acids. The CDR3 bases are TGCGCCAGCAGTGGGAACAGAAACTATGGCTACACCTTC. Residues: CASSGNRNYGYTF.

J is TRBJ1-1 and V is TRBV2; unclear D gene. There are 16 residues in the CDR3. Germline V gene lookup returns CDR1 SNHLY and CDR2 FYNNEI. Trimming removed 9 bases from V and 0 bases from J, with 20 bases in between. The CDR3 DNA reads TGTGCCAGAGTGGTCCGGTCGGCAGGCATGAACACTGAAGCTTTCTTT. The encoded protein is CARVVRSAGMNTEAFF.

This sequence joins TRBV27 and TRBJ2-7; 8 bases agree with TRBD1. This CDR3 has 14 residues. The trim removed 6 bases at V and 3 bases at J, leaving 7 bases unmatched. Germline CDR1 reads MNHEY; CDR2 reads SMNVEV (reference sequence). The CDR3 protein is CASSRDRRLYEQYF. The CDR3 region has the DNA TGTGCCAGCAGCCGGGACAGGAGGCTCTACGAGCAGTACTTC.

J is TRBJ2-1 and V is TRBV18; D is ambiguous. Per germline, CDR1 KGHSH and CDR2 LQKENI. This CDR3 contains 13 residues. Between the trimmed V and J ends, which lost 2 bases and 5 bases, there was a span of 7 bases. The CDR3, as DNA: TGTGCCAGCTCACCATTTCAAAACAATGAGCAGTTCTTC. As protein: CASSPFQNNEQFF.

This clone was counted a single time. The chain recombines TRBV4-3 with TRBJ1-4, with 8 bases lining up with TRBD1. From germline, CDR1 is LGHNA and CDR2 YSLEER. V gave up 8 bases and J gave up 2 bases; unmatched junction bases: 7. This CDR3 region has 15 residues. CDR3 sequence reads: CASSQNRGTNEKLFF. CDR3 sequence (DNA): TGCGCCAGCTCTCAAAACAGGGGGACTAATGAAAAACTGTTTTTT.

The chain couples TRBV3-1 (or the pseudogene TRBV3-2) to TRBJ1-6; no clear D gene. CDR3 length: 13 amino acids. Looked up from germline, CDR1 is LGHDT and CDR2 is YNNKEL (reference sequence). Trimming left V 8 bases short and J 3 bases short, with 8 bases between. The CDR3 loop reads CASSGFYNSPLHF. The CDR3, as DNA: TGTGCCAGCTCGGGCTTCTATAATTCACCCCTCCACTTT.

The chain carries TRBV5-6 and TRBJ1-2; possibly TRBD1 for D (6 bases). Germline-derived CDR1 and CDR2 are SGHDT and YYEEEE. Trimming stripped 2 bases from V and 6 bases from J, with 8 bases between. The length of the CDR3 is 12 residues. The CDR3 here is CASSLTGNGYTF. The CDR3 bases are TGTGCCAGCAGCTTAACAGGGAATGGCTACACCTTC.

The chain is built from TRBV19 and TRBJ2-3; D uncertain. The CDR3 has 13 residues. CDR1 is LNHDA, CDR2 SQIVND, per germline (reference sequence). V gave up 5 bases and J gave up 5 bases, with 11 bases separating them. CDR3 amino acids: CASSVKGLDTQYF. CDR3 DNA: TGTGCCAGTAGTGTTAAGGGTTTAGATACGCAGTATTTT.

V is TRBV14 and J is TRBJ2-1, with 9 bases that match TRBD1. This CDR3 has 15 amino acids. V was clipped by 3 bases and J by 1 base; unmatched bases: 1. The germline gives CDR1 SGHDN, CDR2 FVKESK. For the CDR3, the DNA is TGTGCCAGCAGCCACGGGACAGGGTCCTACAATGAGCAGTTCTTC. Translating gives CASSHGTGSYNEQFF.

This clone was recorded once. The V gene is TRBV2, the J gene TRBJ1-5; 8 bases agree with TRBD1. The J segment lost 3 bases and the V segment lost 1 base, leaving 2 bases of the junction unmatched. The CDR3 runs to 15 residues. Germline CDR1 SNHLY, CDR2 FYNNEI. The CDR3 sequence is CASSEGTGSNQPQHF. The CDR3, as DNA: TGTGCCAGCAGTGAAGGGACAGGGTCCAATCAGCCCCAGCATTTT.

The chain combines TRBV14 with TRBJ2-2, with D perhaps matching TRBD1 (5 bases). Between the trimmed V and J ends, which lost 1 base and 4 bases, there was a span of 7 bases. CDR3 length: 14 amino acids. Germline CDR1 is SGHDN and CDR2 is FVKESK. CDR3 loop: CASSQAQVTGELFF. CDR3 coding DNA: TGTGCCAGCAGCCAAGCACAGGTCACCGGGGAGCTGTTTTTT.

The gene calls are TRBV2 and TRBJ2-5; D not resolved. Trimming removed 7 bases from V and 5 bases from J, with 17 bases in between. CDR3 size: 14 residues. Germline loops: CDR1 SNHLY, CDR2 FYNNEI. The CDR3 region is CASKTPNLGETQYF. The CDR3 DNA follows: TGTGCCAGCAAGACGCCTAATCTGGGGGAGACCCAGTACTTC.

The gene calls are TRBV27 and TRBJ2-7; maybe TRBD2 (6 bases). CDR1 is MNHEY and CDR2 is SMNVEV in the germline V gene (reference sequence). V was trimmed by 8 bases and J by 1 base, leaving 15 bases between them. There are 14 residues in the CDR3. The CDR3 sequence is CASPYGDFSYEQYF. The DNA for the CDR3 is TGTGCCAGCCCCTATGGGGACTTTTCCTACGAGCAGTACTTC.

V is TRBV27 and J is TRBJ1-6; D not resolved. Per germline, CDR1 MNHEY and CDR2 SMNVEV (reference sequence). V lost 6 bases and J 8 bases, leaving 23 bases between the germline ends. The CDR3 consists of 17 residues. The CDR3 region is CASSPGSGSAGYSPLHF. In nucleotides, the CDR3 is TGTGCCAGCAGCCCAGGTTCAGGTTCAGCGGGGTATTCACCCCTCCACTTT.

V gene TRBV4-3 combines with J gene TRBJ2-7; TRBD1 matches at 9 bases. J was trimmed by 7 bases and V by 4 bases; bases with no gene match: 8. The germline V gene has CDR1 LGHNA and CDR2 YSLEER. CDR3 length: 14 residues. The CDR3, as DNA: TGCGCCAGCAGCCCCAGCCGGGACAGGGTGGAGCAGTACTTC. Protein: CASSPSRDRVEQYF.

The rearrangement uses TRBV9 and TRBJ2-3; 8 nucleotides agree with TRBD2. The junction had 1 base not matched to a gene; V was cut back by 1 base and J by 0 bases. The germline V gene encodes CDR1 SGDLS and CDR2 YYNGEE. This CDR3 region has 15 residues. CDR3 amino acids: CASSVIAGSTDTQYF. CDR3 DNA sequence: TGTGCCAGCAGCGTAATAGCGGGGAGCACAGATACGCAGTATTTT.

The chain has TRBV2 and TRBJ2-5; a possible D gene is TRBD2 (6 bases). This CDR3 spans 13 amino acids. Germline lookup yields CDR1 SNHLY and CDR2 FYNNEI. V gave up 5 bases and J gave up 2 bases, with 9 bases separating them. The CDR3 coding sequence is TGTGCCAGCAGTTGGGAGGCACAAGAGACCCAGTACTTC. As protein: CASSWEAQETQYF.

CDR3 amino acids: CASSLFGGGPLDEQFF. CDR3 DNA sequence: TGTGCCAGCAGCTTATTCGGCGGGGGCCCGCTCGATGAGCAGTTCTTC. The chain joins TRBV11-2 to TRBJ2-1; TRBD2 might be the D (7 bases). This CDR3 spans 16 amino acids. V gave up 2 bases and J gave up 8 bases, with 19 bases separating them. The V gene's germline CDR1 is SGHAT and CDR2 FQNNGV. Supplemented by reference TRBV11-2 and TRBJ2-1, the full variable domain reads EAGVAQSPRYKIIEKRQSVAFWCNPISGHATLYWYQQILGQGPKLLIQFQNNGVVDDSQLPKDRFSAERLKGVDSTLKIQPAKLEDSAVYLCASSLFGGGPLDEQFFGPGTRLTVL.

The chain carries TRBV2 and TRBJ1-4; D remains ambiguous. Germline V gene lookup returns CDR1 SNHLY and CDR2 FYNNEI. With 6 bases removed from V and 8 bases from J, the gap between germline ends came to 4 bases. The CDR3 runs to 10 residues. The CDR3 region has the DNA TGTGCCAGCAGGAGGGAAAAACTGTTTTTT. Its translation: CASRREKLFF.

This chain connects TRBV4-1 to TRBJ1-2; D unclear. This CDR3 comprises 14 residues. Per germline, CDR1 MGHRA and CDR2 YSYEKL. The V and J ends lost 0 bases and 2 bases respectively, with 7 bases between them. The chain's CDR3 is CASSQETGNYGYTF. CDR3 DNA sequence: TGCGCCAGCAGCCAAGAAACCGGGAACTATGGCTACACCTTC.

The V and J genes are TRBV10-3 and TRBJ2-5; D gene unclear. Germline V gene data show CDR1 as ENHRY and CDR2 as SYGVKD. CDR3 length equals 18 residues. V lost 2 bases and J lost 1, with 20 bases in between. CDR3 region: CAISEPRVTTPFQETQYF. DNA for the CDR3: TGTGCCATCAGTGAGCCGAGAGTAACCACCCCTTTCCAAGAGACCCAGTACTTC.